This TCR beta chain stems from a study of cytomegalovirus exposure and HLA in healthy donors. Study context: A later analysis reported the same platform for the roughly 120 validation repertoires and the 500 to 700 first-cohort repertoires.

Points from the study as a whole: TCR clusters originating in the first cohort tended to co-occur in the 100 to 150 validation repertoires, according to a later analysis.

On this clone itself: As yet, its antigen is unknown.

Repertoires were generated with immunoSEQ multiplex PCR, while TCRdb's copy carries only in-frame clones and drops some. Of around 300,000 clones in the sample, 80% to 90% were seen once. The sample taken for sequencing was PBMCs. The source is a woman aged 18-29 years in good health and CMV-seronegative.

The CDR3 region is CASGLGDRDGETQYF. The CDR3 DNA reads as TGTGCTAGTGGTTTGGGGGACAGGGACGGAGAGACCCAGTACTTC. The chain joins TRBV12-5 to TRBJ2-5; 9 positions match TRBD1. Germline trimming cut 1 base from V and 4 bases from J; bases unmatched to any gene: 4. The V gene's germline CDR1 is LGHNT and CDR2 FRNRAP. This CDR3 comprises 15 residues. The full variable domain, in which reference TRBV12-5 and TRBJ2-5 provide the parts outside the CDR3, is DARVTQTPRHKVTEMGQEVTMRCQPILGHNTVFWYRQTMMQGLELLAYFRNRAPLDDSGMPKDRFSAEMPDATLATLKIQPSEPRDSAVYFCASGLGDRDGETQYFGPGTRLLVL.